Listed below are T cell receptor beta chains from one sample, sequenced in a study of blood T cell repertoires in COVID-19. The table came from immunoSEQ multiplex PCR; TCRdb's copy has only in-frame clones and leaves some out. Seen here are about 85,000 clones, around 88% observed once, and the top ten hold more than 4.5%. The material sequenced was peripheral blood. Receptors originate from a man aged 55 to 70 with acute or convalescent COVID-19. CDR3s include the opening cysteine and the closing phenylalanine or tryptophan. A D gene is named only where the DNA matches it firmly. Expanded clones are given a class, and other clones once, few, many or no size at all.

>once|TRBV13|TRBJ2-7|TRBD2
TGTGCCAGCAGCCGGTCTGTAGCGGGGGGGTACGAGCAGTACTTC
CASSRSVAGGYEQYF
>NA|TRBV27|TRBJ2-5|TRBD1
TGTGCCAGCAGTACAGGGACAGGGGGCGTGGAGACCCAGTACTTC
CASSTGTGGVETQYF
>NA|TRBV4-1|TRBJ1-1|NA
TGCGCCAGCAGCCAAGAACCAATGGGGGGGCTTGGCACTGAAGCTTTCTTT
CASSQEPMGGLGTEAFF
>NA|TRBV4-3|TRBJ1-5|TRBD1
TGCGCCAGCAGCCAACAAGGGGGCAGGGATGATAATCAGCCCCAGCATTTT
CASSQQGGRDDNQPQHF
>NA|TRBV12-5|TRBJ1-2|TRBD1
TGTGCTAGTGGTTCAGGGACAGGGGGTGGCTACACCTTC
CASGSGTGGGYTF
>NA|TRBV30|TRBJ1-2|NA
TGTGCCTGGTCGGACGGACTCTATGGCTACACCTTC
CAWSDGLYGYTF
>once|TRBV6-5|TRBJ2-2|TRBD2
TGTGCCAGCAGGCGAGCGGGGGGGCAGTCCGGGGAGCTGTTTTTT
CASRRAGGQSGELFF
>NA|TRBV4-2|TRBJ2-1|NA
TGTGCCAGCAGCCAAGATAGTAGCTCCTACAATGAGCAGTTCTTC
CASSQDSSSYNEQFF
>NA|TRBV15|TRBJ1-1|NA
TGTGCCACCAGCAGAGATCGGTGGGGGGGGAACACTGAAGCTTTCTTT
CATSRDRWGGNTEAFF
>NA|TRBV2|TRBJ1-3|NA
TGTGCCAGCAGCCTAAACACCATATATTTT
CASSLNTIYF
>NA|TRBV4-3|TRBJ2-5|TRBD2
TGCGCCAGCAGCCAAGATTTCGGGCGGGGGGAAGAGACCCAGTACTTC
CASSQDFGRGEETQYF
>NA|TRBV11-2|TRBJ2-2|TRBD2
TGTGCCAGCAGCCTTATGAGGGGACTAAACACCGGGGAGCTGTTTTTT
CASSLMRGLNTGELFF
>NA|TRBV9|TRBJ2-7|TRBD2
TGTGCCAGCAGCCTGGCGGGGGGCCCCTACGAGCAGTACTTC
CASSLAGGPYEQYF
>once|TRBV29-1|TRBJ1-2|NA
TGCAGCGTTGGACAGGCCAACTATGGCTACACCTTC
CSVGQANYGYTF
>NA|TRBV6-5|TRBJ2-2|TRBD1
TGTGCCAGTCACACAGGGGGCCAAACCGGGGAGCTGTTTTTT
CASHTGGQTGELFF
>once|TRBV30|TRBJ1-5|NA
TGTGCCTGGAGTGTAGGGAGCAGCTGGGGCAATCAGCCCCAGCATTTT
CAWSVGSSWGNQPQHF
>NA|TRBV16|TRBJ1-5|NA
TGTGCCAGCAGCCAAAAGAGGACAGATCAGCCCCAGCATTTT
CASSQKRTDQPQHF
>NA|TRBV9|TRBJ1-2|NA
TGTGCCAGCAGCGTACGCGCCCGGGGAGCGGGAGACTATGGCTACACCTTC
CASSVRARGAGDYGYTF
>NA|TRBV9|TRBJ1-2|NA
TGTGCCAGCAGCGTAGGTAACAGGGTTGACTATGGCTACACCTTC
CASSVGNRVDYGYTF
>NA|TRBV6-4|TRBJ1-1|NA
TGTGCCAGCAGTGAGGGGGACACCTCGAACACTGAAGCTTTCTTT
CASSEGDTSNTEAFF
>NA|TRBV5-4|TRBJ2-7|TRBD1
TGTGCCAGCAGCCCGGGACAGGGCAGGGGCGAGCAGTACTTC
CASSPGQGRGEQYF